Presented here are 11 T cell receptor beta chains from one specimen sequenced in a study of CD8 T cells in Susac syndrome. Random hexamers were used to reverse transcribe about 0.5 to 1 ug of RNA. TCRdb called the immunoSEQ multiplex PCR reads again in MiXCR, with one record for every CDR3 protein. The table lists around 230,000 distinct CDR3 sequences, about 96% of them singletons. Sample: CD4+ T cells from PBMCs. The receptors were gathered from a human donor with Susac syndrome.

The chain carries TRBV20-1 and TRBJ2-1, with D unclear. The CDR3 consists of 10 residues. V gave up 4 bases and J gave up 10 bases, with 8 bases separating them. The germline gives CDR1 DFQATT, CDR2 SNEGSKA (reference sequence). The CDR3 loop is CSANEGEQFF. The CDR3 DNA reads TGCAGTGCTAATGAAGGGGAGCAGTTCTTC.

This chain connects TRBV6-5 to TRBJ1-5; unclear D gene. The V end lost 4 bases, the J end lost 3 bases, and 13 bases lay between the germline ends. The CDR3 has 15 residues. Germline V lookup: CDR1 MNHEY, CDR2 SVGAGI. The DNA of the CDR3 is TGTGCCAGCAGTTTAGCGGGAGCCCCCAATCAGCCCCAGCATTTT. Residues: CASSLAGAPNQPQHF.

The chain couples TRBV9 to TRBJ1-4, with TRBD1 matching 9 bases. Germline lookup yields CDR1 SGDLS and CDR2 YYNGEE. The CDR3 extends over 15 amino acids. V dropped 3 bases and J dropped 6; count of bases not matched to a gene: 6. The CDR3 nucleotides read TGTGCCAGCAGCGCCTCGGACAGGGGATATGAAAAACTGTTTTTT. It is translated as CASSASDRGYEKLFF.

The rearrangement uses TRBV9 and TRBJ2-1; 14 bases align to TRBD2. Looked up from germline, CDR1 is SGDLS and CDR2 is YYNGEE. V dropped 3 bases and J dropped 5; count of bases not matched to a gene: 13. This CDR3 has 19 residues. The chain's CDR3 is CASSAGLAGVPIHHNEQFF. CDR3 bases: TGTGCCAGCAGCGCGGGACTAGCGGGAGTCCCCATACACCACAATGAGCAGTTCTTC. The variable domain in full, with the rest retrieved from reference TRBV9 and TRBJ2-1, is DSGVTQTPKHLITATGQRVTLRCSPRSGDLSVYWYQQSLDQGLQFLIQYYNGEERAKGNILERFSAQQFPDLHSELNLSSLELGDSALYFCASSAGLAGVPIHHNEQFFGPGTRLTVL.

The CDR3 loop reads CSVVTGAPGTGELFF. The CDR3 nucleotides read TGCAGCGTTGTGACGGGAGCCCCCGGCACCGGGGAGCTGTTTTTT. This chain connects TRBV29-1 to TRBJ2-2; tentatively, D is TRBD2 (6 bases). The CDR3 runs to 15 residues. CDR1 and CDR2 (germline): SQVTM, ANQGSEA. The V end lost 4 bases, the J end lost 4 bases, and 16 bases lay between the germline ends.

J is TRBJ2-2 and V is TRBV29-1; D gene uncertain. CDR1 SQVTM and CDR2 ANQGSEA come from the germline V gene. Trimming stripped 6 bases from V and 2 bases from J, with 22 bases between. CDR3 length equals 17 residues. DNA for the CDR3: TGCAGCGTGCCGGCGGCAGGCCTGAGCGCTAACACCGGGGAGCTGTTTTTT. Translation gives CSVPAAGLSANTGELFF.

This chain joins TRBV27 and TRBJ2-7; perhaps D is TRBD1 or TRBD2 (5 bases each). Germline V gene data show CDR1 as MNHEY and CDR2 as SMNVEV (reference sequence). The CDR3 loop spans 12 amino acids. The ends were cut back, 6 bases at V and 3 bases at J, with 9 bases in the middle. CDR3 in DNA: TGTGCCAGCAGGAGGGGAGTCTACGAGCAGTACTTC. The encoded protein is CASRRGVYEQYF.

The rearrangement joins TRBV6-5 to TRBJ2-7; a weak D match, TRBD1 (7 bases). V was trimmed by 8 bases and J by 5 bases, leaving 19 bases between them. This CDR3 is built from 14 residues. The germline CDR1 and CDR2 sequences are MNHEY and SVGAGI. For the CDR3, the DNA is TGTGCCAGCCAGGGGGGATCCCTATGGAACGAGCAGTACTTC. It codes for CASQGGSLWNEQYF.

CDR3 coding DNA: TGTGCCAGCAATCTTAGGAGGGACAGCTACGAGCAGTACTTC. Translating gives CASNLRRDSYEQYF. The V and J genes are TRBV6-5 and TRBJ2-7, with TRBD1 as a possible D gene (7 bases). The CDR3 loop spans 14 amino acids. Germline-derived CDR1 and CDR2 are MNHEY and SVGAGI. With 7 bases removed from V and 3 bases from J, the gap between germline ends came to 16 bases.

This chain connects TRBV15 to TRBJ1-1, with 7 nucleotides matching TRBD1. V dropped 2 bases and J dropped 3; count of bases not matched to a gene: 0. The CDR3 contains 13 residues. Germline V gene sequence: CDR1 LNHNV, CDR2 YYDKDF (reference sequence). In DNA form, the CDR3 reads TGTGCCACCAGCAGACAGGGGGACACTGAAGCTTTCTTT. Translating gives CATSRQGDTEAFF. Looking up the rest from reference TRBV15 and TRBJ1-1 gives the full variable domain: DAMVIQNPRYQVTQFGKPVTLSCSQTLNHNVMYWYQQKSSQAPKLLFHYYDKDFNNEADTPDNFQSRRPNTSFCFLDIRSPGLGDTAMYLCATSRQGDTEAFFGQGTRLTVV.

This chain uses TRBV28 with TRBJ1-2, with D unclear. This CDR3 is built from 15 residues. Trimming removed 3 bases at V and 5 bases at J, with 16 bases between. Germline-derived CDR1 and CDR2 are MDHEN and SYDVKM. The CDR3 region is CASSFQDARRYGYTF. In nucleotides, the CDR3 is TGTGCCAGCAGTTTCCAAGATGCCCGTAGGTATGGCTACACCTTC.